The 2 T cell receptor beta chains in this list originate from one sample, sequenced in a study of CD8+ T cells in alopecia areata. Regarding treatment: oral pan-JAK inhibitor, 5-10 mg twice daily. Sequencing used cDNA as its template, made by extracting RNA and reverse transcribing it. Here immunoSEQ multiplex PCR was the method, and the copy in TCRdb shows in-frame clones only, minus some. This table has 95,000 to 120,000 clones, around 54% appearing once. Source: CD4+ T cells sorted from blood, taken at week 24, from a patient treated with tofacitinib. The source is a human donor with alopecia areata.

This clone was counted a few times. The rearrangement joins TRBV7-2 to TRBJ2-5; D is possibly TRBD2 (6 bases). Germline V lookup: CDR1 SGHTA, CDR2 FQGNSA. CDR3 size: 18 residues. Deletions cut 0 bases from V and 5 bases from J, with 22 bases between. The CDR3 DNA sequence: TGTGCCAGCAGCTTAGCCCGCCTCTCAGGGAGGAGAGGGGAGACCCAGTACTTC. This sequence encodes CASSLARLSGRRGETQYF.

The chain is built from TRBV27 and TRBJ1-6; D possibly corresponds to TRBD1 (6 bases). Deletions cut 6 bases from V and 9 bases from J, with 15 bases between. The CDR3 has 14 amino acids. CDR1 and CDR2 (germline): MNHEY, SMNVEV (reference sequence). In DNA, the CDR3 is TGTGCCAGCAGACAGGGTGGAAGTTTTTCACCCCTCCACTTT. Protein: CASRQGGSFSPLHF.